The entry below gives a single T cell receptor (beta chain) sequence along with its context. The data were obtained in a study of blood T cell repertoires in COVID-19. In the study overall: Acute-phase and convalescent COVID-19 samples originated in the United States, Italy and Spain. Sources were T cells, B-cell-depleted T cells, or PBMCs; the material itself was cDNA or gDNA.

Germline V gene data show CDR1 as MNHEY and CDR2 as SVGAGI. CDR3 size: 11 residues. Unmatched junction bases numbered 6, after V lost 9 bases and J lost 7 bases. Original data processing: Estimates of nucleated cell counts were drawn from the amplification of reference gene primers. The table came from immunoSEQ multiplex PCR; TCRdb's copy has only in-frame clones and leaves some out. V, J and clone size are taken as reported in that table, and D and trimming were inferred from the DNA itself. This repertoire shows about 87,000 clones, about four fifths found once; its top ten account for about 2%. What was sequenced was peripheral blood. The source is a woman in her seventies with acute or convalescent COVID-19. The V call is TRBV6-5, the J call TRBJ2-7, with 7 bases that match TRBD1. The CDR3 DNA sequence: TGTGCCAGTGACAGGGATGGAGAGCAGTACTTC. Amino acids: CASDRDGEQYF.